Listed here are 24 T cell receptor beta chains from one sample, sequenced in a study of early T cells in non-severe SARS-CoV-2 infection. TCRdb analysed the 5' RACE reads with MiXCR anew, one entry per CDR3 protein. The sample includes around 33,000 distinct CDR3 sequences, approximately 6% of them seen just once. The specimen sequenced was whole blood. These receptors were taken from an adult who was a healthcare worker with PCR-confirmed SARS-CoV-2 infection or an uninfected control (not recorded which).

This clonotype was seen many times. The chain links TRBV20-1 to TRBJ1-3; no firm D call. The CDR3 totals 11 residues. V lost 6 bases to trimming and J lost 2 bases, with 5 bases between them. From germline, CDR1 is DFQATT and CDR2 SNEGSKA (reference sequence). In DNA, the CDR3 is TGCAGTGCCGTCACTGGAAACACCATATATTTT. This gives the protein CSAVTGNTIYF.

This clonotype was observed many times. CDR3 sequence reads: CASGQIQETQYF. CDR3 DNA: TGTGCCAGCGGACAGATCCAAGAGACCCAGTACTTC. J is TRBJ2-5 and V is TRBV28, with D possibly being TRBD1 (6 bases). CDR3 length: 12 residues. V was cut by 8 bases and J by 1 base, with 8 bases left in between. The germline V gene has CDR1 MDHEN and CDR2 SYDVKM.

This clonotype came up many times. The V and J genes are TRBV12-3 or TRBV12-4 and TRBJ1-5; 7 bases are a match to TRBD1. The V segment lost 5 bases and the J segment 7 bases; nucleotides outside the gene matches: 11. This CDR3 has 15 residues. The CDR3 DNA reads TGTGCCAGCAGTCCAGGGGGAGGGGGCCGGCAGCCCCAGCATTTT. Translation gives CASSPGGGGRQPQHF.

This clonotype was recorded at least ten times. This chain connects TRBV7-2 to TRBJ1-6; D is ambiguous. V lost 6 bases and J lost 5, with 14 bases in between. This CDR3 spans 15 amino acids. Germline-derived CDR1 and CDR2 are SGHTA and FQGNSA. The DNA of the CDR3 is TGTGCCAGCAGTCTCCTGGGTCAGAATAATTCACCCCTCCACTTT. Translation gives CASSLLGQNNSPLHF. The entire variable domain, with the rest obtained from reference TRBV7-2 and TRBJ1-6, is as follows: GAGVSQSPSNKVTEKGKDVELRCDPISGHTALYWYRQSLGQGLEFLIYFQGNSAPDKSGLPSDRFSAERTGGSVSTLTIQRTQQEDSAVYLCASSLLGQNNSPLHFGNGTRLTVT.

This clonotype was recorded many times. The CDR3 DNA is TGCAGTGCTAGTCGCCAGGGGGGATTTAACTATGGCTACACCTTC. Translating gives CSASRQGGFNYGYTF. The V gene is TRBV20-1, the J gene TRBJ1-2, with 7 positions matching TRBD1. The CDR3 is made up of 15 amino acids. From germline, CDR1 is DFQATT and CDR2 SNEGSKA (reference sequence). The trim removed 3 bases at V and 1 base at J, leaving 8 bases unmatched.

This clonotype appeared many times. The chain is built from TRBV5-4 and TRBJ2-7, with 7 bases lining up with TRBD1. V shed 3 bases and J 3 bases; nucleotides not matched to a gene: 6. Germline CDR1 SGHNT, CDR2 YYREEE (reference sequence). The CDR3 covers 14 residues. The CDR3 nucleotides read TGTGCCAGCAGCTCGGACAGGACAGTCTACGAGCAGTACTTC. Amino acids: CASSSDRTVYEQYF.

The sample holds many counts of this clonotype. The chain uses TRBV20-1 and TRBJ2-5; D gene ambiguous. Trimming left V 3 bases short and J 0 bases short, with 8 bases between. This CDR3 spans 13 amino acids. Germline CDR1 is DFQATT and CDR2 is SNEGSKA (reference sequence). The DNA for the CDR3 is TGCAGTGCTAGCAGACTGAACCAAGAGACCCAGTACTTC. It codes for CSASRLNQETQYF.

In this sample, this clonotype turned up many times. The chain links TRBV14 to TRBJ2-1, with 10 positions matching TRBD1. This CDR3 spans 17 amino acids. J lost 7 bases, V lost 2 bases, and 11 bases had no gene match. From germline, CDR1 is SGHDN and CDR2 FVKESK. This chain's CDR3 is CASSQFGQGVPRNEQFF. The CDR3 DNA follows: TGTGCCAGCAGCCAATTCGGACAGGGGGTACCCAGGAATGAGCAGTTCTTC.

This clonotype was observed at least ten times. The chain recombines TRBV28 with TRBJ2-2; 9 bases map to TRBD2. Germline CDR1 and CDR2: MDHEN and SYDVKM. The ends lost 5 bases at V and 5 bases at J; junction bases unmatched: 3. The CDR3 has 14 amino acids. The CDR3 DNA is TGTGCCAGCAGTCCGGGACTAGCAACCGGGGAGCTGTTTTTT. This codes for CASSPGLATGELFF.

Ten or more counts support this clonotype. The chain uses TRBV20-1 and TRBJ1-1; 8 bases align to TRBD1. J gave up 5 bases and V 3 bases, and 8 bases lay outside the gene matches. CDR3 length: 14 residues. In germline, CDR1 is DFQATT, CDR2 SNEGSKA (reference sequence). DNA for the CDR3: TGCAGTGCTAGGGTTGGGACAGGTGGGACTGAAGCTTTCTTT. Translating gives CSARVGTGGTEAFF.

As to this clonotype: A read error is possible here, since a much larger clone lies one base away. The chain joins TRBV5-1 to TRBJ2-3; either TRBD1 or TRBD2 may supply D (6 bases each). CDR1 and CDR2 (germline): SGHRS, YFSETQ. Trimming stripped 0 bases from V and 6 bases from J, with 14 bases between. This CDR3 is 15 amino acids long. The CDR3 loop is CASSLGPGAKDTQYF. For the CDR3, the DNA is TGCGCCAGCAGCTTGGGGCCGGGGGCCAAGGATACGCAGTATTTT.

DNA for the CDR3: TGTGCCAGCCCAGGAACAGGGGAGGATGGCTACACCTTC. Its protein is CASPGTGEDGYTF. The V call is TRBV7-9, the J call TRBJ1-2; 7 bases are shared with TRBD1. The ends lost 8 bases at V and 6 bases at J; junction bases unmatched: 9. The CDR3 runs to 13 residues. Germline lookup yields CDR1 SEHNR and CDR2 FQNEAQ (reference sequence).

This clonotype was observed a handful of times. The V and J genes are TRBV7-2 and TRBJ2-1, with D tentatively TRBD1 (5 bases). The length of the CDR3 is 13 residues. CDR1 is SGHTA, CDR2 FQGNSA, per germline. V lost 5 bases and J lost 8, with 13 bases in between. CDR3 protein: CASSPERGYEQFF. CDR3 sequence (DNA): TGTGCCAGCAGCCCGGAAAGGGGCTATGAGCAGTTCTTC.

This clonotype was counted at least ten times. The chain links TRBV12-3 or TRBV12-4 to TRBJ2-7; D is ambiguous. There are 14 residues in the CDR3. The V end was cut by 1 base, the J end by 2 bases, with 9 bases between. CDR3 sequence (DNA): TGTGCCAGCAGTTTAGAAAGGGTCCCCTACGAGCAGTACTTC. Amino acids: CASSLERVPYEQYF.

This clonotype showed up many times. The chain has TRBV20-1 and TRBJ1-1; the D gene is possibly TRBD1 (5 bases). Germline lookup yields CDR1 DFQATT and CDR2 SNEGSKA (reference sequence). V dropped 5 bases and J dropped 0 bases, with 7 bases sitting between them. There are 12 residues in the CDR3. The CDR3 reads CSALGVNTEAFF. The CDR3 nucleotides are TGCAGTGCTTTGGGGGTGAACACTGAAGCTTTCTTT.

This clonotype was observed at least ten times. At one boundary the junction diverges from the germline segment, which might be a read error. The chain couples TRBV7-2 to TRBJ2-5, with a weak D call TRBD2 (5 bases). The CDR3 loop spans 13 amino acids. CDR1 is SGHTA and CDR2 is FQGNSA in the germline V gene. CDR3: CASSLAPQETQYF. The CDR3 nucleotides are TGTGCCAGCAGCCTAGCCCCTCAAGAGACCCAGTACTTC.

This clonotype has at least ten counts. The chain links TRBV13 to TRBJ1-1; 8 nucleotides align to TRBD1. Germline assignment: CDR1 PRHDT and CDR2 FYEKMQ (reference sequence). The length of the CDR3 is 13 residues. Trimming removed 4 bases from V and 8 bases from J; junction bases left unmatched: 6. The CDR3 loop is CASSSLQGGEAFF. CDR3 DNA: TGTGCCAGCAGCTCTTTACAGGGGGGCGAAGCTTTCTTT.

The V gene is TRBV15, the J gene TRBJ2-7; D is uncertain. Trimming removed 6 bases from V and 0 bases from J, with 9 bases in between. The V gene's germline CDR1 is LNHNV and CDR2 YYDKDF (reference sequence). The CDR3 totals 13 residues. The CDR3 reads CATRGFVSYEQYF. The CDR3 DNA is TGTGCCACCAGAGGGTTCGTCTCCTACGAGCAGTACTTC.

This clonotype was picked up a small number of times. The chain couples TRBV11-3 to TRBJ1-1; possible D gene TRBD1, 6 bases. The germline gives CDR1 SGHNT, CDR2 YENEEA. The CDR3 runs 13 residues. Trimming left V 4 bases short and J 3 bases short, with 9 bases between. The CDR3 coding sequence is TGTGCCAGCAGCTCCTACAGGGACACTGAAGCTTTCTTT. Its protein is CASSSYRDTEAFF.

This clonotype was seen only a few times. The J gene is TRBJ2-7, the V gene TRBV13, with 8 bases matching TRBD1. The germline CDR1 and CDR2 sequences are PRHDT and FYEKMQ (reference sequence). V lost 5 bases, J lost 0 bases, and 3 bases stayed unmatched. This CDR3 has 14 amino acids. The CDR3 coding sequence is TGTGCCAGCAGCATCGGACAGGGCTCCTACGAGCAGTACTTC. Its protein product is CASSIGQGSYEQYF.

This clonotype was found a few times. The rearrangement uses TRBV28 and TRBJ2-3, with a weak D call TRBD1 (5 bases). From germline, CDR1 is MDHEN and CDR2 SYDVKM. The CDR3 runs to 15 residues. V was clipped by 3 bases and J by 6 bases, with 16 bases between them. CDR3 sequence: CASSLFRWPGDTQYF. DNA for the CDR3: TGTGCCAGCAGTTTGTTCAGGTGGCCAGGGGATACGCAGTATTTT.

In this sample, this clonotype turned up a few times. The chain couples TRBV7-2 to TRBJ2-1, with a possible D match to TRBD1 (5 bases). The ends were cut back, 3 bases at V and 9 bases at J, with 9 bases in the middle. The CDR3 totals 12 residues. CDR1 and CDR2 (germline): SGHTA, FQGNSA. The CDR3 region is CASSFRDREQFF. The CDR3 DNA sequence: TGTGCCAGCAGCTTCAGGGATCGTGAGCAGTTCTTC. The variable domain in full, completed from reference TRBV7-2 and TRBJ2-1, reads GAGVSQSPSNKVTEKGKDVELRCDPISGHTALYWYRQSLGQGLEFLIYFQGNSAPDKSGLPSDRFSAERTGGSVSTLTIQRTQQEDSAVYLCASSFRDREQFFGPGTRLTVL.

This clonotype appeared many times. The chain is built from TRBV18 and TRBJ1-1; tentative D call: TRBD1 (5 bases). V lost 3 bases and J 1 base, leaving 12 bases between the germline ends. CDR1 and CDR2 from the germline V gene are KGHSH and LQKENI. The CDR3 loop spans 15 amino acids. The CDR3 region is CASSPERGPNTEAFF. The CDR3 nucleotides read TGTGCCAGCTCACCCGAAAGGGGCCCGAACACTGAAGCTTTCTTT.

The chain combines TRBV12-3 or TRBV12-4 with TRBJ1-6, with no clear D. The CDR3 totals 15 residues. The ends were cut back, 6 bases at V and 0 bases at J, with 9 bases in the middle. Here the CDR3 reads CASSPGSSYNSPLHF. CDR3 bases: TGTGCCAGCAGCCCGGGGAGCTCCTATAATTCACCCCTCCACTTT.